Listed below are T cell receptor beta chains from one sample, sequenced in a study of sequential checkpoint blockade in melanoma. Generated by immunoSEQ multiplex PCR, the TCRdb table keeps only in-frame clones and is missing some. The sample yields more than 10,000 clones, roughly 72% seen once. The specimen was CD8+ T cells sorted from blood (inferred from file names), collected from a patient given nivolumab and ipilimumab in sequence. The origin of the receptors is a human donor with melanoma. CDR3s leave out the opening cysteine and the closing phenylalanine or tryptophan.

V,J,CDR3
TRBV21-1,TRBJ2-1,ASSKEGYRGGYNEQF
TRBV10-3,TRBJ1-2,AISSSTDYDGYT
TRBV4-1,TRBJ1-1,ASSQGPVNTEAF
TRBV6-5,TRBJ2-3,ASSSRTGLRSDTQY
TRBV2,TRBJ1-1,ASSEVRGNTEAF
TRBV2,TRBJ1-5,ASTPIGGNQPQH
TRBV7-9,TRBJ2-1,ASSSPDRDTYNEQF
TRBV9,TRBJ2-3,ASSVVGGGPTDTQY
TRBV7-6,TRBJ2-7,ASSTGLAGGEQY
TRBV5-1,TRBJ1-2,ASRLPNRGQDGYT